The T cell receptor beta chain under discussion was sequenced for a study of T cells in Graves' hyperthyroidism and ophthalmopathy. Study observations and caveats: Most thyroid-expanded clonotypes above 0.001 were also found in blood.

The table lists this clonotype with a few counts. Its antigen is not identified. Amplification targeted TCR beta CDR3 regions from RNA transcripts. First-round RT-PCR of the TCR CDR3 relied on the HTBI primer set. TCRdb re-derived calls from the multiplex PCR reads in MiXCR, one entry per CDR3 protein. The sample lists hundreds of thousands of distinct CDR3 sequences, 16% occurring once. A Clinical Activity Score of at least 3, a NOSPECS grade of at least 4 and a duration under 3 months were recorded in the ophthalmopathy patients. Clinical symptoms, serum thyroxine and TRAb, thyroid ultrasound and orbital computed tomography were used for the diagnoses. V lost 1 base, J lost 8 bases, and 6 bases lay in between. Germline loops: CDR1 MGHRA, CDR2 YSYEKL. The CDR3 loop spans 12 amino acids.

Sequenced material: blood. The receptor was derived from a woman aged 40 to 55 with Graves' ophthalmopathy. The chain combines TRBV4-1 with TRBJ1-3; no reliable D call. The chain's CDR3 is CASSQVVDTIYF. In DNA, the CDR3 is TGCGCCAGCAGCCAAGTGGTAGACACCATATATTTT.